This TCR beta chain comes out of a study of cytomegalovirus exposure and HLA in healthy donors. As for this clone: Antigen: not known.

Amplification used 60 Vbeta primers and 13 Jbeta primers. Profiled with immunoSEQ multiplex PCR; TCRdb holds only in-frame clones, not every one. The sample has some 150,000 clones, more than 75% seen once; the top ten hold less than 5.5%. The CDR3 runs to 15 residues. From germline, CDR1 is MNHEY and CDR2 SVGAGI. Broader study findings: A link between a missense DCLRE1C variant and TCR beta V- and J-gene trimming emerged from a later analysis.

The TCR was taken from a woman in her twenties or thirties in good health and CMV-seronegative. Sequenced input: PBMCs. V gene TRBV6-5 combines with J gene TRBJ2-5, with 14 bases lining up with TRBD2. The J call is uncertain, as TRBJ2-7 better fits the DNA end. CDR3 sequence: CASRSPGLAGVEQYF. CDR3 DNA sequence: TGTGCCAGCAGGTCACCGGGACTAGCGGGAGTCGAGCAGTACTTC.